A single TCR beta chain is shown here with its context. The entry originates in a study of tissue T cells after allogeneic stem cell transplantation. This CDR3 spans 15 amino acids. CDR1 and CDR2 from the germline V gene are SGHKS and YYEKEE (reference sequence). J gave up 2 bases and V 2 bases, and 7 bases lay outside the gene matches. GI sites, liver, skin and spleen were taken after median 9.75 post-mortem hours. The assay was immunoSEQ multiplex PCR, and TCRdb's table has in-frame clones only and misses some. Among about 4,100 clones listed, under 70% were seen once. This receptor was identified in a female donor over 55 with lung cancer. Material: tissue from the esophagus, obtained at autopsy. The rearrangement uses TRBV5-5 and TRBJ2-7, with 7 bases matching TRBD2. In nucleotides, the CDR3 is TGTGCCAGCAGCTTATATGAGACTAGCCCCTACGAGCAGTACTTC. It encodes CASSLYETSPYEQYF.